This T cell receptor (beta chain) was retrieved from a study of cytomegalovirus exposure and HLA in healthy donors. Study background: Both the 120 validation repertoires and the roughly 620 first-cohort repertoires used the same platform, as reported by a later analysis. Notes on the study in general: Overall, approximately 150 TCR beta chains were annotated as cytomegalovirus-associated. TCR clusters originating in the first cohort tended to co-occur in the 100 to 150 validation repertoires, according to a later analysis.

Sequencing used immunoSEQ multiplex PCR; TCRdb keeps in-frame clones, though not all of them. The sample lists under 400,000 clones, around 86% seen once, with 0.83% in the top ten. This CDR3 region has 12 residues. With 0 bases removed from V and 6 bases from J, the gap between germline ends came to 8 bases. Looked up from germline, CDR1 is GTSNPN and CDR2 is SVGIG (reference sequence). On this clone: Its antigen is still unknown.

V gene TRBV30 combines with J gene TRBJ1-2; possible D gene TRBD1, 6 bases. The sequencing input was PBMCs. This TCR was sampled from a woman between 18 and 29 years old in good health and CMV-seronegative. The CDR3 nucleotides are TGTGCCTGGAGTGTACAGGGCAATGGCTACACCTTC. Encoded protein: CAWSVQGNGYTF.